This is a list of T cell receptor beta chains from one sample in a study of molecular identifiers for immune sequencing clone quantification. Each CDR3 protein is one row after TCRdb ran MiXCR on the PCR reads. The table records about half a million distinct CDR3 sequences, roughly 23% of them present only once. What was sequenced was naive CD8+ T cells from blood, with Jurkat cell RNA spiked in. The origin of the receptors is a human donor in good health. Some libraries in this study had Jurkat cell RNA spiked in. CDR3s include the opening cysteine and the closing phenylalanine or tryptophan.

CDR3 protein: CASSSVGDRGSYEQYF; J gene: TRBJ2-7; V gene: TRBV7-9
CDR3 protein: CASSQDSNYEQYF; J gene: TRBJ2-7; V gene: TRBV4-3
CDR3 protein: CASSFRTGYGYAF; J gene: TRBJ1-2; V gene: TRBV13
CDR3 protein: CATSVRTPSHNEQFF; J gene: TRBJ2-1; V gene: TRBV24-1
CDR3 protein: CAWNVAGFTDTQYF; J gene: TRBJ2-3; V gene: TRBV30
CDR3 protein: CAIDEGDGYTF; J gene: TRBJ1-2; V gene: TRBV19
CDR3 protein: CASTPPLGTDYTSYEQYF; J gene: TRBJ2-7; V gene: TRBV28
CDR3 protein: CASSLNGGTGLSEQYF; J gene: TRBJ2-7; V gene: TRBV4-1
CDR3 protein: CASSLRVAGGPRSYEQYF; J gene: TRBJ2-7; V gene: TRBV5-6
CDR3 protein: CASSFYPGVGYEQYF; J gene: TRBJ2-7; V gene: TRBV5-1
CDR3 protein: CASSVDGGSDTQYF; J gene: TRBJ2-3; V gene: TRBV9
CDR3 protein: CASSQPTGVSSYNEQFF; J gene: TRBJ2-1; V gene: TRBV3-1
CDR3 protein: CSSSIGRRQDNSPLHF; J gene: TRBJ1-6; V gene: TRBV19
CDR3 protein: CASSQSLSSSAQETQYF; J gene: TRBJ2-5; V gene: TRBV16
CDR3 protein: CASSSSVQSNQPQHF; J gene: TRBJ1-5; V gene: TRBV25-1
CDR3 protein: CASSQWAMNTEVFF; J gene: TRBJ1-1; V gene: TRBV4-1
CDR3 protein: CASDGAGTETQYF; J gene: TRBJ2-5; V gene: TRBV2
CDR3 protein: CASSQDPSGGGTYEQYF; J gene: TRBJ2-7; V gene: TRBV4-3
CDR3 protein: CASRPTSGGNNEQFF; J gene: TRBJ2-1; V gene: TRBV6-6
CDR3 protein: CASSYRDSYVQYF; J gene: TRBJ2-7; V gene: TRBV27
CDR3 protein: CASSEYRGTNIQYF; J gene: TRBJ2-4; V gene: TRBV2
CDR3 protein: CASSGSSNYGYTF; J gene: TRBJ1-2; V gene: TRBV6-6
CDR3 protein: CAWDRVLTEAFF; J gene: TRBJ1-1; V gene: TRBV30
CDR3 protein: CASSQGVGDFTDTQYF; J gene: TRBJ2-3; V gene: TRBV4-3
CDR3 protein: CASSPPRSGELFF; J gene: TRBJ2-2; V gene: TRBV5-4
CDR3 protein: CASSLPGSNQPQHF; J gene: TRBJ1-5; V gene: TRBV28
CDR3 protein: CASSLRAANYGYTF; J gene: TRBJ1-2; V gene: TRBV5-6
CDR3 protein: CASLGLARNTGGLFF; J gene: TRBJ2-2; V gene: TRBV6-2/TRBV6-3
CDR3 protein: CASSPRTGFQALF; J gene: TRBJ1-1; V gene: TRBV27
CDR3 protein: CASSLEQEDTQYF; J gene: TRBJ2-3; V gene: TRBV12-3/TRBV12-4
CDR3 protein: CASSLGTSPVTQYF; J gene: TRBJ2-5; V gene: TRBV7-2
CDR3 protein: CASSYSGSSGDTQYF; J gene: TRBJ2-3; V gene: TRBV11-1
CDR3 protein: CSATRLVADTQYF; J gene: TRBJ2-3; V gene: TRBV20-1
CDR3 protein: CASSSKGGANTEAFF; J gene: TRBJ1-1; V gene: TRBV4-1
CDR3 protein: CASSQEGGGPRGRQYF; J gene: TRBJ2-7; V gene: TRBV14
CDR3 protein: CASSYSTAGLPLHF; J gene: TRBJ1-6; V gene: TRBV6-5
CDR3 protein: CASSQADSLYGYTF; J gene: TRBJ1-2; V gene: TRBV3-1
CDR3 protein: CASSYTGTGAPYEQYF; J gene: TRBJ2-7; V gene: TRBV6-2/TRBV6-3
CDR3 protein: CASSHFGQESYNSPLHF; J gene: TRBJ1-6; V gene: TRBV3-1
CDR3 protein: CASSTQLGQGDQYEQYF; J gene: TRBJ2-7; V gene: TRBV7-9
CDR3 protein: CASSPNIKTGNNQPQHF; J gene: TRBJ1-5; V gene: TRBV7-2
CDR3 protein: CAGSLVRENTGELFF; J gene: TRBJ2-2; V gene: TRBV5-6
CDR3 protein: CASSQDFYQPQHF; J gene: TRBJ1-5; V gene: TRBV12-3/TRBV12-4
CDR3 protein: CASSAGLGSYEQYF; J gene: TRBJ2-7; V gene: TRBV5-4
CDR3 protein: CASSESTVPLGYTF; J gene: TRBJ1-2; V gene: TRBV2
CDR3 protein: CASSPDRIRALNQPQHF; J gene: TRBJ1-5; V gene: TRBV5-8
CDR3 protein: CSVRSGLGNEQSF; J gene: TRBJ2-1; V gene: TRBV29-1
CDR3 protein: CASSYPTEVTNTEAFF; J gene: TRBJ1-1; V gene: TRBV28
CDR3 protein: CASSLAGPSYNSPLHF; J gene: TRBJ1-6; V gene: TRBV11-2
CDR3 protein: CANSIRPTGTGELFF; J gene: TRBJ2-2; V gene: TRBV19
CDR3 protein: CASSYGTLAGKTQYF; J gene: TRBJ2-5; V gene: TRBV7-9
CDR3 protein: CASSLALAGTRETQYF; J gene: TRBJ2-5; V gene: TRBV5-4